These T cell receptor beta chains were read from a single sample in a study of beta chain features in type 1 diabetes. Libraries were prepared by immunoSEQ multiplex PCR; TCRdb keeps only in-frame clonotypes and omits some of them. This table holds 250,000 to 350,000 clones, 13% to 15% found once. Sequenced material: naive CD4+ T cells from blood. The receptor set was obtained from a man aged 30 to 45 with type 1 diabetes. Each CDR3 is given with its conserved first and last residue. D genes are given only for firm matches. Not every row has a clone size; where given, it reads once, few, many or a size class.

d_gene,abundance,j_gene,v_gene,CDR3aa,CDR3nt
TRBD2,NA,TRBJ2-4,TRBV2,CARGKRDGDIQYF,TGTGCCAGGGGCAAGCGGGACGGGGACATTCAGTACTTC
TRBD1,NA,TRBJ2-2,TRBV7-9,CASSLGDRRYTGELFF,TGTGCCAGCAGCTTAGGGGACAGGAGGTACACCGGGGAGCTGTTTTTT
NA,few,TRBJ1-1,TRBV6-5,CASNKGARNTEAFF,TGTGCCAGCAACAAAGGGGCGAGGAACACTGAAGCTTTCTTT
TRBD2,few,TRBJ2-1,TRBV7-2,CASSYDTSGRYNEQFF,TGTGCCAGCAGCTACGACACTAGCGGGAGATACAATGAGCAGTTCTTC
NA,NA,TRBJ1-1,TRBV7-9,CASSLKGGYTEAFF,TGTGCCAGCAGTCTCAAAGGAGGGTACACTGAAGCTTTCTTT
NA,NA,TRBJ2-5,TRBV9,CASSPQQEGTQYF,TGTGCCAGCAGCCCCCAGCAAGAGGGGACCCAGTACTTC
TRBD2,NA,TRBJ2-5,TRBV7-9,CASSLVPSGQETQYF,TGTGCCAGCAGCTTAGTCCCTAGCGGGCAAGAGACCCAGTACTTC
NA,NA,TRBJ1-2,TRBV4-3,CASSQDNRVANTF,TGCGCCAGCAGCCAAGATAACAGGGTAGCGAACACCTTC
TRBD1,few,TRBJ1-5,TRBV7-3,CASSLNPAGQGNQPQHF,TGTGCCAGCAGCTTGAACCCCGCGGGACAGGGGAATCAGCCCCAGCATTTT
TRBD1,NA,TRBJ1-2,TRBV19,CASKTGNYGYTF,TGTGCCAGCAAGACAGGGAACTATGGCTACACCTTC
TRBD1,few,TRBJ2-7,TRBV25-1,CASRGTAPYEQYF,TGTGCCAGCAGAGGGACAGCTCCCTACGAGCAGTACTTC
NA,NA,TRBJ2-5,TRBV9,CASSVGTAGGETQYF,TGTGCCAGCAGCGTTGGTACCGCAGGAGGAGAGACCCAGTACTTC
TRBD2,NA,TRBJ2-1,TRBV7-8,CASSSKLAGVTNEQFF,TGTGCCAGCAGCTCAAAACTAGCGGGAGTTACCAATGAGCAGTTCTTC
NA,few,TRBJ2-7,TRBV7-9,CASSLPTGPLEQGF,TGTGCCAGCAGCCTCCCCACCGGACCCCTTGAGCAGGGCTTC
NA,NA,TRBJ2-1,TRBV4-1,CASSRLAQSSYNEQFF,TGCGCCAGCAGCCGCCTAGCGCAGAGCTCCTACAATGAGCAGTTCTTC
NA,NA,TRBJ1-5,TRBV10-3,CAIREAGGPQHF,TGTGCCATCAGAGAGGCAGGAGGGCCCCAGCATTTT
TRBD1,few,TRBJ1-5,TRBV30,CAWSQGVGQPQHF,TGTGCCTGGAGCCAGGGGGTAGGTCAGCCCCAGCATTTT
NA,NA,TRBJ1-1,TRBV6-6,CASSYELGSTEAFF,TGTGCCAGCAGTTACGAGCTGGGGAGCACTGAAGCTTTCTTT
TRBD1,few,TRBJ2-3,TRBV29-1,CSVRTGGVADTQYF,TGCAGCGTTCGGACAGGGGGAGTTGCAGATACGCAGTATTTT
NA,few,TRBJ2-7,TRBV2,CASKSGIPYEQYF,TGTGCCAGCAAATCAGGGATTCCCTACGAGCAGTACTTC
TRBD2,few,TRBJ2-7,TRBV30,CAWSEVAGVDEQYF,TGTGCCTGGAGTGAAGTAGCGGGAGTTGACGAGCAGTACTTC
TRBD1,few,TRBJ2-7,TRBV7-9,CASSLEGAYSYEQYF,TGTGCCAGCAGCCTAGAGGGGGCTTACTCCTACGAGCAGTACTTC
TRBD1,few,TRBJ2-2,TRBV7-9,CASSLVGQVTGELFF,TGTGCCAGCAGCTTAGTGGGACAGGTCACCGGGGAGCTGTTTTTT
TRBD1,few,TRBJ2-5,TRBV5-4,CASGTYRGQETQYF,TGTGCCAGCGGTACCTACAGGGGCCAAGAGACCCAGTACTTC
NA,few,TRBJ1-1,TRBV30,CAWRPRLNTEAFF,TGTGCCTGGAGACCGCGATTGAACACTGAAGCTTTCTTT
NA,NA,TRBJ2-7,TRBV27,CASSSGQWSSYEQYF,TGTGCCAGCAGTTCAGGACAGTGGAGCTCCTACGAGCAGTACTTC
TRBD1,few,TRBJ1-2,TRBV28,CASSLDRDGYGYTF,TGTGCCAGCAGTTTAGACAGGGATGGGTATGGCTACACCTTC